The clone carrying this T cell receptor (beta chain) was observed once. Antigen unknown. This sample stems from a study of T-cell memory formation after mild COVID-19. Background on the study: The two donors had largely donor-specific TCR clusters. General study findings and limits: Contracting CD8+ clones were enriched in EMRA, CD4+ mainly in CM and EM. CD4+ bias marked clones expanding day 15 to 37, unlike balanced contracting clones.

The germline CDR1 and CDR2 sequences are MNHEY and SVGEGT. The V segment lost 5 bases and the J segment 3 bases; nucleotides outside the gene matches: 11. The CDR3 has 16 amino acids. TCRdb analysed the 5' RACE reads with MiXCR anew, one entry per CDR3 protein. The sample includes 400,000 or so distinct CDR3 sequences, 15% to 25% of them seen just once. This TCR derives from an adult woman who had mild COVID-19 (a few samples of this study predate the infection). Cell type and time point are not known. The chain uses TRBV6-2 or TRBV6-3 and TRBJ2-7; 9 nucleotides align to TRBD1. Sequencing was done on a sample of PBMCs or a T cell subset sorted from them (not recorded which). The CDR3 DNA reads TGTGCCAGCAGTGACCGCCGACAGGGGGATGGCTACGAGCAGTACTTC. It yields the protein CASSDRRQGDGYEQYF.